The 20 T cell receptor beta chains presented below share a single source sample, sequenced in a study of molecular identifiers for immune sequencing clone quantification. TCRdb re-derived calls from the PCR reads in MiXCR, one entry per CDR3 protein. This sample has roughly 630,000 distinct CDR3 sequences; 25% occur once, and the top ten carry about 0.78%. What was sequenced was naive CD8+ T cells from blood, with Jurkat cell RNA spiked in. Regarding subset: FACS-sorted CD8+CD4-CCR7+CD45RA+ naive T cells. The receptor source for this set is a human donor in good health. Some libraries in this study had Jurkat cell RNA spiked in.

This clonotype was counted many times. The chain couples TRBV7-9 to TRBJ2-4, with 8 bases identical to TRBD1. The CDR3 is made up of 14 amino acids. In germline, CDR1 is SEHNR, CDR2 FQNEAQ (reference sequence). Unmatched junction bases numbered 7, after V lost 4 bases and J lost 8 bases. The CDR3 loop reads CASSSQGEWDIQYF. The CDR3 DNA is TGTGCCAGCAGCTCACAGGGGGAATGGGACATTCAGTACTTC.

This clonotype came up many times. The CDR3, as DNA: TGTGCCAGCAGCTTGTCCCCTAGCGGGGGGGTTACAGATACGCAGTATTTT. Its translation is CASSLSPSGGVTDTQYF. This chain uses TRBV5-5 with TRBJ2-3; TRBD2 matches 12 bases. The germline V gene encodes CDR1 SGHKS and CDR2 YYEKEE (reference sequence). V lost 1 base to trimming and J lost 3 bases; unmatched junction nucleotides: 6. This CDR3 is built from 17 residues.

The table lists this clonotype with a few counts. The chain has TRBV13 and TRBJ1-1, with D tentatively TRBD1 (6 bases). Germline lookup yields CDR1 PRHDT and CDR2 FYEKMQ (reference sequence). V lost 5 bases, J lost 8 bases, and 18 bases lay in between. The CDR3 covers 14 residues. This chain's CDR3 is CASSAEMGAGEAFF. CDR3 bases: TGTGCCAGCAGCGCCGAAATGGGGGCCGGGGAAGCTTTCTTT.

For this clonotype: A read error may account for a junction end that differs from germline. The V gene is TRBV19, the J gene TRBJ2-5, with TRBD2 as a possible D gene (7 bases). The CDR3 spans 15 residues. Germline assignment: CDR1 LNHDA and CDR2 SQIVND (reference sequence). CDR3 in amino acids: CASTIGGGAQETQYF. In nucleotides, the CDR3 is TGTGCCAGTACTATAGGGGGGGGGGCCCAAGAGACCCAGTACTTC.

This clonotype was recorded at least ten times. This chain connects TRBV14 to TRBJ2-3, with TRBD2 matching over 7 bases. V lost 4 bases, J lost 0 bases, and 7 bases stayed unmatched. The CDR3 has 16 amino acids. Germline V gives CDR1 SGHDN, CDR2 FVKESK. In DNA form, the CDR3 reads TGTGCCAGCAGCCCTCACGGGGGGATGAGCACAGATACGCAGTATTTT. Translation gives CASSPHGGMSTDTQYF.

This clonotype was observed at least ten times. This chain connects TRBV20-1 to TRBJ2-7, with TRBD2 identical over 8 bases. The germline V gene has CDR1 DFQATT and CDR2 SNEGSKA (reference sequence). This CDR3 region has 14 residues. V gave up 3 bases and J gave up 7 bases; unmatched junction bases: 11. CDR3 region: CSASPQREKGEQYF. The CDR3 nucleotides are TGCAGTGCTAGCCCACAGCGGGAGAAGGGGGAGCAGTACTTC.

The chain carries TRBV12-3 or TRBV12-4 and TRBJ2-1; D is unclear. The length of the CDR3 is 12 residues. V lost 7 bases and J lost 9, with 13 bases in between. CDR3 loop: CASTFASSEQFF. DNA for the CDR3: TGTGCCAGCACCTTCGCTTCGAGTGAGCAGTTCTTC.

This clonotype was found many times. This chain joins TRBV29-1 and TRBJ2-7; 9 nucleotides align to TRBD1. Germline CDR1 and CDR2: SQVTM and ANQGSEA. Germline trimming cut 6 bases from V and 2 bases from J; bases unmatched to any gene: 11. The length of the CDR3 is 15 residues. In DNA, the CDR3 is TGCAGCGTGGGACAGGGAATACGGACACCCTACGAGCAGTACTTC. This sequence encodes CSVGQGIRTPYEQYF.

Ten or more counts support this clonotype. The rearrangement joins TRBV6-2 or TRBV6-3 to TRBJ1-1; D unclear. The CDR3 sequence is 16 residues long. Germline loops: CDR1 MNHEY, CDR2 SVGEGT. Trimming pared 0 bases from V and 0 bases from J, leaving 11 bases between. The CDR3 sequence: CASSYSQTLMNTEAFF. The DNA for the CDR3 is TGTGCCAGCAGTTACTCGCAGACCCTAATGAACACTGAAGCTTTCTTT.

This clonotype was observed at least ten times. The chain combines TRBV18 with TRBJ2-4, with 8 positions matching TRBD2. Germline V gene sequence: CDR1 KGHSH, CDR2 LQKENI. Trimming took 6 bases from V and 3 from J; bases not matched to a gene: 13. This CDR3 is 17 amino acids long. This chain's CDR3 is CASSSAVAGGGKNIQYF. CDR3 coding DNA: TGTGCCAGCTCCTCAGCGGTGGCGGGAGGAGGCAAAAACATTCAGTACTTC.

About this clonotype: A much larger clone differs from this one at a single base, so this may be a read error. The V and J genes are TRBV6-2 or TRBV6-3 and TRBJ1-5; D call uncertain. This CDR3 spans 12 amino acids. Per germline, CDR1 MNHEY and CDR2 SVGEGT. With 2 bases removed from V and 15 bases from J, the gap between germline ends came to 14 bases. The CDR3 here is CASSYIGNYLHF. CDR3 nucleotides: TGTGCCAGCAGTTACATAGGGAACTACTTGCATTTT.

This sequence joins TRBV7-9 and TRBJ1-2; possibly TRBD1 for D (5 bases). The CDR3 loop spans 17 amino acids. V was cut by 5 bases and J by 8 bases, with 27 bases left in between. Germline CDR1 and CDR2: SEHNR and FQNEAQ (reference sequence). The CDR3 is CASSSGSFGTDWYGYTF. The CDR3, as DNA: TGTGCCAGCAGCAGCGGATCATTCGGGACCGATTGGTACGGCTACACCTTC.

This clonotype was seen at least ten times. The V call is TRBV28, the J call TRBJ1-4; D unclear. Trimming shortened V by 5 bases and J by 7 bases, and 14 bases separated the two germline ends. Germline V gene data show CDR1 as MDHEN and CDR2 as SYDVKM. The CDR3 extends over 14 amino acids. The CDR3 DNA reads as TGTGCCAGCAGTATGCGAGGGCTTCGTGAAAAACTGTTTTTT. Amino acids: CASSMRGLREKLFF.

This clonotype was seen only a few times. CDR3 DNA: TGTGCCAGCAGCCAGATCGGGACCCTGAAGTGGGATTCACCCCTCCACTTT. This codes for CASSQIGTLKWDSPLHF. The rearrangement joins TRBV14 to TRBJ1-6, with D tentatively TRBD1 (5 bases). The CDR3 length is 17 residues. Germline CDR1 is SGHDN and CDR2 is FVKESK. V lost 3 bases, J lost 8 bases, and 20 bases lay in between. The variable domain in full, completed from reference TRBV14 and TRBJ1-6, reads EAGVTQFPSHSVIEKGQTVTLRCDPISGHDNLYWYRRVMGKEIKFLLHFVKESKQDESGMPNNRFLAERTGGTYSTLKVQPAELEDSGVYFCASSQIGTLKWDSPLHFGNGTRLTVT.

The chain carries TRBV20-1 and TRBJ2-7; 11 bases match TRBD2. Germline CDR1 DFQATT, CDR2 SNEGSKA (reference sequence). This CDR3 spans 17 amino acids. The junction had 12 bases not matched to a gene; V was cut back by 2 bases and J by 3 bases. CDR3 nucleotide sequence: TGCAGTGCTAGACCTCTCGGGGGGACTAGCGGATTCTACGAGCAGTACTTC. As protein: CSARPLGGTSGFYEQYF.

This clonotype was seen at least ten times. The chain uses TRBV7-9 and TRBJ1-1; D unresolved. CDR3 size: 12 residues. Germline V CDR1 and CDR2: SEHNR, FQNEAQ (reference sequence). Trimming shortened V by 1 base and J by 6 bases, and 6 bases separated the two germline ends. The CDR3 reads CASSLDEAEAFF. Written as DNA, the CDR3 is TGTGCCAGCAGCTTAGATGAGGCTGAAGCTTTCTTT.

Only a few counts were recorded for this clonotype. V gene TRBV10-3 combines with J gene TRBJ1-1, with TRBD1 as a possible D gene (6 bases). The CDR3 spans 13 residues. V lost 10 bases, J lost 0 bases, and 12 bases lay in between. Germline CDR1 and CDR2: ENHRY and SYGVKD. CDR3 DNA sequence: TGTGCCACCTCGGACAGTCTGAACACTGAAGCTTTCTTT. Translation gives CATSDSLNTEAFF.

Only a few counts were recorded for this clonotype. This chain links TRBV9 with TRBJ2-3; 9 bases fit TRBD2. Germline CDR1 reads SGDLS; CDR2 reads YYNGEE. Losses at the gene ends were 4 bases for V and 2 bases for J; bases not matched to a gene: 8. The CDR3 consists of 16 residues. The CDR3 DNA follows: TGTGCCAGCAGCACTCATAGCGGGAGAAACACAGATACGCAGTATTTT. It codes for CASSTHSGRNTDTQYF.

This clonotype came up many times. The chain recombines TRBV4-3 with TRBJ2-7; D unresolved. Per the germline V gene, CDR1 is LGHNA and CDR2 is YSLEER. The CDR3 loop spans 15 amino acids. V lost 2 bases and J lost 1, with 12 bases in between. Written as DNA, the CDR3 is TGCGCCAGCAGCCAATCTGAGCTTGGGTCCTACGAGCAGTACTTC. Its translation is CASSQSELGSYEQYF.

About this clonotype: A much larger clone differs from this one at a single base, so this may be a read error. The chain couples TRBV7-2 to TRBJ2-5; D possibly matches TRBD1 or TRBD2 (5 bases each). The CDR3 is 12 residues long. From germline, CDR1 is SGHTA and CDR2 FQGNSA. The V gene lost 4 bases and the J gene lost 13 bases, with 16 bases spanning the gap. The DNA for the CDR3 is TGTGCCAGCAGCTCCCTGGACGGGGCCCGGTACTTC. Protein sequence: CASSSLDGARYF.